This T cell receptor (beta chain) was sequenced during a study of vaccination and CD4 T cells after COVID-19. This sample's treatment: approximately nine-day PBMC culture with coronavirus spike peptide pools or control peptides (ViraFEST assay). The assay that was used to sequence DNA from cultured CD4+ T cells was the Oncomine TCR Beta short-read assay. Investigators obtained genomic DNA by extraction from cultured CD4+ T cells. TCRdb re-derived calls from the PCR reads in MiXCR, one entry per CDR3 protein. The profile covers fewer than 20,000 distinct CDR3 sequences, with approximately 67% appearing a single time and about a sixth taken by the ten largest. Remarks on this clonotype: Antigen: not known.

The receptor was derived from a human donor who had recovered from COVID-19. The sample consisted of CD4+ T cells from blood, cultured in vitro.

The CDR3 region is CASSPLRDQPQHF. CDR3 sequence (DNA): TGTGCCAGCAGTCCCCTTCGTGATCAGCCCCAGCATTTT. The chain links TRBV28 to TRBJ1-5; D remains ambiguous. Trimming left V 5 bases short and J 5 bases short, with 10 bases between. CDR3 length: 13 residues. Germline CDR1 reads MDHEN; CDR2 reads SYDVKM.